The 2 T cell receptor beta chains below all came from one sample that was sequenced in a study of breast tumors, draining lymph nodes, adjacent tissues. TCRdb reprocessed the multiplex PCR reads via MiXCR and lists one record per CDR3 protein. Among some 65,000 distinct CDR3 sequences listed, roughly two fifths were seen once. The sample was breast tumor tissue. All receptors come from a female donor with breast cancer. Some clones in this sample may be carry-over from other donors' samples.

Notes on this clonotype: The CDR3 does not end in the conserved phenylalanine or tryptophan, so this is likely a read error. The DNA is left out, because the CDR3 cannot be placed on it with certainty; the CDR3 is given as TCRdb lists it. The V call is TRBV20-1, the J call TRBJ2-1. The CDR3 length equals 16 residues, ends included. Germline values: CDR1 DFQATT, CDR2 SNEGSKA (reference sequence). The CDR3 is CSARVSGRLLGNEQLL.

This clonotype appeared many times. The rearrangement joins TRBV6-5 to TRBJ1-5; 11 bases align to TRBD1. J was trimmed by 5 bases and V by 3 bases; bases with no gene match: 6. The CDR3 extends over 16 amino acids. Per germline, CDR1 MNHEY and CDR2 SVGAGI. In DNA form, the CDR3 reads TGTGCCAGCAGTTATCCGGGACAGGGGGAAGATCAGCCCCAGCATTTT. It encodes CASSYPGQGEDQPQHF.